The clone carrying this T cell receptor (beta chain) was counted once. Its target is not known. This entry is derived from a study of post-analysis software for immune sequencing data. Findings of the study overall: Batch-matched samples strongly co-clustered by F measure. Controls had significantly higher normalized Chao1 diversity than multiple sclerosis patients. When patients were compared with controls, a handful of TRBV segments were more frequent, TRBV5-6, TRBV5-1 and TRBV20-1 among them.

CDR3 size: 15 residues. Germline CDR1 is DFQATT and CDR2 is SNEGSKA (reference sequence). Trimming took 0 bases from V and 4 from J, leaving 15 bases between them. TCR beta libraries were prepared from cDNA with unique molecular identifiers. From around 0.96 to 9.9 million T cells, roughly 530,000 cDNA molecules were obtained. Via MiXCR, TCRdb re-called the PCR reads, giving one row per CDR3 protein. The top ten hold under 15% of the sample, which has hundreds of thousands of distinct CDR3 sequences, roughly 30% seen once. The chain recombines TRBV20-1 with TRBJ1-2, with D unclear. Sequencing was performed on blood. This clonotype was obtained from a girl aged 5-17 years with multiple sclerosis. Here the CDR3 reads CSARDQGLPPYGYTF. The CDR3 DNA reads as TGCAGTGCTAGAGATCAAGGACTACCCCCCTATGGCTACACCTTC.